This T cell receptor (beta chain) was found in a study of shared clonotypes between healthy human individuals. Study-level information: CD4 naive cells filled three plates per donor, CD4 memory three, CD8 naive two and CD8 memory one. Study-wide results and caveats: Apart from blood, nothing was sampled; tissue repertoires likely differ. Though the depth was large, rarefaction showed that sorted-subset sequencing was incomplete.

A word on this clone: Its specificity is not known.

The CDR3 loop spans 15 amino acids. Deletions cut 5 bases from V and 8 bases from J, with 21 bases between. Germline lookup yields CDR1 SEHNR and CDR2 FQNEAQ (reference sequence). Naive CD8 populations comprised CD45RO-negative cells positively selected for CCR7, excluding terminally differentiated effector memory CD45RA+ cells. All participating donors were Caucasian adults from Nashville, Tennessee. Clones were sequenced by immunoSEQ multiplex PCR, and TCRdb holds only the in-frame ones, with some missing. The sample records around 2,100,000 clones, about 95% being singletons. The sample was naive CD8+ T cells sorted from blood. The gene calls are TRBV7-9 and TRBJ1-1, with D possibly TRBD1 on 5 matching bases. The receptor's source is a man aged 18 to 35 in good health. The CDR3 DNA reads TGTGCCAGCAGCCCCTTCCAGGGACTTTTTACGGAAGCTTTCTTT. It specifies CASSPFQGLFTEAFF.